This TCR beta chain is from a study of T-cell memory formation after mild COVID-19. Study-level results: Nothing confirmed that second-wave clones peaking on day 37 were specific for SARS-CoV-2.

V lost 6 bases, J lost 4 bases, and 5 bases stayed unmatched. The CDR3 runs 15 residues. The germline gives CDR1 MNHEY, CDR2 SVGAGI. A single record per CDR3 protein comes from TCRdb applying MiXCR to the 5' RACE reads. The top ten clones hold approximately 3% of a sample with under 250,000 distinct CDR3 sequences, approximately 10% of them seen once. This clonotype was picked up many times. The antigen remains unidentified. The material sequenced was PBMCs or a T cell subset sorted from them (not recorded which). The TCR was taken from a man between 18 and 29 years old who had mild COVID-19 (a few samples of this study predate the infection). Cell type and time point are not known. The gene calls are TRBV6-5 and TRBJ2-1; 11 nucleotides agree with TRBD2. CDR3 nucleotide sequence: TGTGCCAGCAGGCCACTAGCGGGGGATTACAATGAGCAGTTCTTC. It specifies CASRPLAGDYNEQFF.